This T cell receptor (beta chain) is from a study of cytomegalovirus exposure and HLA in healthy donors. Background on the study: Membership in the Caucasian-associated ancestry cluster was found for around 85% of around 380 genotyped donors.

A multiplex PCR was run with 60 Vbeta primers and 13 Jbeta primers. Sequenced by immunoSEQ multiplex PCR; TCRdb stores in-frame clones only, minus some. Found here are about 120,000 clones, roughly 63% of them singletons; the top ten hold about 1.6%. The CDR3 is 15 amino acids. V trimming: 1 base; J trimming: 4 bases; junction bases outside the gene matches: 5. The V gene's germline CDR1 is LGHNA and CDR2 YNFKEQ. Study results and caveats: Both high specificity and high sensitivity reportedly marked the classifier's diagnosis of cytomegalovirus status. One later analysis reportedly identified an Asian-associated ancestry cluster that showed fewer N-insertions than the approximately 700-donor mean. HLA allele associations emerged for roughly 17,000 TCR beta sequences in a later analysis, at 0.05 false discovery rate.

In its sample, this clone was seen a few times. Its antigen is still unknown. This CDR3 is also generated by other DNA sequences in the sample. The chain has TRBV4-2 and TRBJ1-1; 8 bases are a match to TRBD1. Sequencing was done on a sample of PBMCs. This sequence originates from a man aged 25-45 years in good health and CMV-seropositive. CDR3 DNA sequence: TGTGCCAGCAGCCAAGCCAGAACAGGGGGCACTGAAGCTTTCTTT. It codes for CASSQARTGGTEAFF.